This record covers a single T cell receptor (beta chain). Its specificity is unknown. The CDR3 has 14 residues. Germline assignment: CDR1 MNHNS and CDR2 SASEGT. The trim removed 7 bases at V and 4 bases at J, leaving 7 bases unmatched. This specimen comes from a study of T cells after yellow fever vaccination. Turning to the study itself: Fractions with few cells were prepared using SMART-Seq v4 Ultra Low Input. Study-wide findings and caveats: Clones that expanded after primary vaccination mostly reappeared after the booster (just under 98% CD4, roughly 90% CD8). Overlap between CD4 and CD8 compartments was detected for a small share of clonotypes. It was a weaker secondary response, yet one that peaked faster, at day 5 versus 15.

TCRdb used MiXCR to reprocess the 5' RACE reads, holding one entry per CDR3 protein. The sample lists 230,000 or so distinct CDR3 sequences, less than 7.5% occurring once. The chain couples TRBV6-1 to TRBJ1-1; 9 nucleotides line up with TRBD1. The sequencing used CD4+ T cells sorted from PBMCs, collected on the day of the yellow fever booster vaccination. The sequence derives from a man between 25 and 39 years old who received the YFV17D yellow fever vaccine. CDR3 in DNA: TGTGCCAGCAAGCCCACAGGGGGCGTCACTGAAGCTTTCTTT. It is translated as CASKPTGGVTEAFF.